This T cell receptor beta chain was sequenced for a study of identifying expanded T cells in peripheral blood. Study-level points and caveats: Across healthy donors, higher total template counts meant significantly greater roughly two-week count variance. Technical replicates showed about 1.1 changed clones; approximately 2 weeks 15 to 20; four weeks 19.

Trimming stripped 4 bases from V and 5 bases from J, with 17 bases between. The CDR3 is made up of 16 amino acids. Germline V gene lookup returns CDR1 PRHDT and CDR2 FYEKMQ (reference sequence). A remark on this clone: Its antigen is unknown.

The method was immunoSEQ multiplex PCR; TCRdb's version includes in-frame clones alone and lacks a portion of them. The sample yields around 130,000 clones, 86% seen once. No infections or other immune events were documented during collection. The sequence derives from a person aged 18 to 75 in good health. This chain joins TRBV13 and TRBJ2-2, with a possible D match to TRBD2 (6 bases). Sequencing was carried out using blood. CDR3 bases: TGTGCCAGCAGCTCTAGACTAGACCCTAGGACCGGGGAGCTGTTTTTT. As protein: CASSSRLDPRTGELFF.